Below, 24 T cell receptor beta chains from the same sample are listed, as sequenced in a study of cytotoxic CD8 clonotypes in ibrutinib-treated CLL. Clones were sequenced by immunoSEQ multiplex PCR, and TCRdb holds only the in-frame ones, with some missing. The sample lists over 200,000 clones; roughly 77% were seen once. This specimen consisted of PBMCs, obtained after 12 months of ibrutinib treatment. The receptor source for this set is a human donor with chronic lymphocytic leukemia.

CDR3 coding DNA: TGTGCCAGCAGCTTGGACCTTATCAAGGGCTATGGCTACACCTTC. This gives the protein CASSLDLIKGYGYTF. The genes are TRBV5-6 and TRBJ1-2; D not certain. V lost 0 bases and J lost 4, with 13 bases in between. CDR3 length: 15 amino acids. Germline V gives CDR1 SGHDT, CDR2 YYEEEE.

The rearrangement links TRBV5-1 to TRBJ1-5, with D possibly matching TRBD1 (5 bases). V gave up 0 bases and J gave up 7 bases, with 8 bases separating them. Germline V gene data show CDR1 as SGHRS and CDR2 as YFSETQ. This CDR3 is 13 amino acids long. The CDR3 nucleotides are TGCGCCAGCAGCTTGGGAGGGGCCCAGCCCCAGCATTTT. Protein product: CASSLGGAQPQHF.

This chain uses TRBV6-5 with TRBJ1-2; D perhaps matches TRBD1 (6 bases). Germline V CDR1 and CDR2: MNHEY, SVGAGI. The CDR3 is 14 residues long. Trimming shortened V by 9 bases and J by 5 bases, and 19 bases separated the two germline ends. The CDR3 spells CASNPHRVEYGYTF. Here the CDR3 DNA reads TGTGCCAGTAACCCTCACAGGGTAGAATATGGCTACACCTTC.

This sequence joins TRBV5-1 and TRBJ1-2; D may be TRBD1 (6 bases). Germline lookup yields CDR1 SGHRS and CDR2 YFSETQ. Trimming took 2 bases from V and 8 from J, leaving 22 bases between them. The CDR3 covers 16 residues. The CDR3 region has the DNA TGCGCCAGCAGCTTTGGCCCCGGACAGCCCTCAAGGGGCTACACCTTC. This gives the protein CASSFGPGQPSRGYTF. Together with reference TRBV5-1 and TRBJ1-2, the CDR3 gives the full variable domain: KAGVTQTPRYLIKTRGQQVTLSCSPISGHRSVSWYQQTPGQGLQFLFEYFSETQRNKGNFPGRFSGRQFSNSRSEMNVSTLELGDSALYLCASSFGPGQPSRGYTFGSGTRLTVV.

The V and J genes are TRBV7-8 and TRBJ1-4, with 7 bases identical to TRBD1. Germline V gene data show CDR1 as SGHVS and CDR2 as FQNEAQ. The CDR3 has 19 amino acids. J was trimmed by 4 bases and V by 5 bases; bases with no gene match: 19. CDR3 region: CASSPRDSISNTLNEKLFF. CDR3 bases: TGTGCCAGCAGCCCCCGGGACAGCATTTCGAATACCCTTAATGAAAAACTGTTTTTT.

CDR3 DNA sequence: TGCAGCGTTCTTGGACAGACGAACACCATATATTTT. As protein: CSVLGQTNTIYF. The J gene is TRBJ1-3, the V gene TRBV29-1; perhaps TRBD1 as D (6 bases). This CDR3 region has 12 residues. The ends were cut back, 5 bases at V and 7 bases at J, with 12 bases in the middle. Germline V gives CDR1 SQVTM, CDR2 ANQGSEA. Based on the CDR3 plus reference TRBV29-1 and TRBJ1-3, the full variable domain is SAVISQKPSRDICQRGTSLTIQCQVDSQVTMMFWYRQQPGQSLTLIATANQGSEATYESGFVIDKFPISRPNLTFSTLTVSNMSPEDSSIYLCSVLGQTNTIYFGEGSWLTVV.

The sample holds many counts of this clone. The chain recombines TRBV5-1 with TRBJ1-2, with 8 bases identical to TRBD1. Germline V gene sequence: CDR1 SGHRS, CDR2 YFSETQ. V gave up 5 bases and J gave up 0 bases; unmatched junction bases: 6. The CDR3 sequence is 15 residues long. The CDR3 coding sequence is TGCGCCAGCAGGCGCCAGGGGGCGGCTAACTATGGCTACACCTTC. Protein product: CASRRQGAANYGYTF.

The chain carries TRBV5-6 and TRBJ2-7, with D possibly matching TRBD1 (6 bases). The CDR3 is 14 amino acids. CDR1 and CDR2 (germline): SGHDT, YYEEEE. The V and J ends lost 4 bases and 9 bases respectively, with 20 bases between them. The CDR3 region has the DNA TGTGCCAGCAGCAGCTCCGGGACAAGGGGCGGGCAGTACTTC. Its protein product is CASSSSGTRGGQYF.

The V and J genes are TRBV7-9 and TRBJ1-6; possible D gene TRBD1, 5 bases. CDR1 SEHNR and CDR2 FQNEAQ come from the germline V gene (reference sequence). This CDR3 spans 14 amino acids. V was clipped by 1 base and J by 8 bases, with 9 bases between them. The CDR3 DNA follows: TGTGCCAGCAGCTTAGACCCGGGGCATTCACCCCTCCACTTT. This translates into CASSLDPGHSPLHF. The full variable domain, completed using reference TRBV7-9 and TRBJ1-6, is DTGVSQNPRHKITKRGQNVTFRCDPISEHNRLYWYRQTLGQGPEFLTYFQNEAQLEKSRLLSDRFSAERPKGSFSTLEIQRTEQGDSAMYLCASSLDPGHSPLHFGNGTRLTVT.

The chain is built from TRBV27 and TRBJ1-3; 7 bases line up with TRBD1. The CDR3 consists of 16 residues. Looked up from germline, CDR1 is MNHEY and CDR2 is SMNVEV (reference sequence). J was trimmed by 3 bases and V by 5 bases; bases with no gene match: 10. The CDR3 DNA sequence: TGTGCCAGCAGTCGGATCTCAGGGGGTATTGGAAACACCATATATTTT. Amino acid sequence: CASSRISGGIGNTIYF.

CDR3 DNA: TGTGCCAGCAGCATCACAGGGCACTATGGCTACACCTTC. Translating gives CASSITGHYGYTF. This sequence joins TRBV5-6 and TRBJ1-2; TRBD1 might be the D (6 bases). This CDR3 region has 13 residues. Trimming removed 4 bases at V and 3 bases at J, with 10 bases between. CDR1 and CDR2 (germline): SGHDT, YYEEEE. The full variable domain, its missing parts supplied by reference TRBV5-6 and TRBJ1-2, is DAGVTQSPTHLIKTRGQQVTLRCSPKSGHDTVSWYQQALGQGPQFIFQYYEEEERQRGNFPDRFSGHQFPNYSSELNVNALLLGDSALYLCASSITGHYGYTFGSGTRLTVV.

The chain carries TRBV15 and TRBJ1-2; D remains ambiguous. Trimming shortened V by 2 bases and J by 1 base, and 8 bases separated the two germline ends. This CDR3 has 14 amino acids. The germline V gene encodes CDR1 LNHNV and CDR2 YYDKDF (reference sequence). CDR3 nucleotides: TGTGCCACCAGCAGAACCCAAGATAACTATGGCTACACCTTC. Protein product: CATSRTQDNYGYTF.

V usage is TRBV6-1 and J usage is TRBJ1-1, with D possibly matching TRBD1 (5 bases). CDR1 is MNHNS, CDR2 SASEGT, per germline. The V end lost 1 base, the J end lost 2 bases, and 23 bases lay between the germline ends. The CDR3 covers 19 residues. The CDR3 DNA reads TGTGCCAGCAGTGAAGTTGGTGGGGCGAGTGGAATTGGCAACACTGAAGCTTTCTTT. It is translated as CASSEVGGASGIGNTEAFF.

V usage is TRBV2 and J usage is TRBJ1-1; 9 positions agree with TRBD1. Germline V CDR1 and CDR2: SNHLY, FYNNEI. V lost 5 bases to trimming and J lost 4 bases; unmatched junction nucleotides: 5. The CDR3 is 14 amino acids. CDR3 residues: CASSYRGLSTEAFF. In DNA, the CDR3 is TGTGCCAGCAGTTACAGGGGGCTGAGCACTGAAGCTTTCTTT.

V and J are TRBV11-2 and TRBJ1-2; possibly TRBD1 for D (6 bases). Germline lookup yields CDR1 SGHAT and CDR2 FQNNGV. CDR3 length: 13 residues. V was clipped by 5 bases and J by 7 bases, with 14 bases between them. CDR3 in amino acids: CASSPRTVGGYTF. The CDR3 bases are TGTGCCAGCAGCCCCCGGACAGTCGGTGGCTACACCTTC. Based on the CDR3 plus reference TRBV11-2 and TRBJ1-2, the full variable domain is EAGVAQSPRYKIIEKRQSVAFWCNPISGHATLYWYQQILGQGPKLLIQFQNNGVVDDSQLPKDRFSAERLKGVDSTLKIQPAKLEDSAVYLCASSPRTVGGYTFGSGTRLTVV.

The rearrangement joins TRBV7-2 to TRBJ1-5, with a possible D match to TRBD1 (5 bases). The CDR3 sequence is 17 residues long. V was pared by 1 base and J by 0 bases, with 13 bases between. CDR1 and CDR2 from the germline V gene are SGHTA and FQGNSA. In DNA, the CDR3 is TGTGCCAGCAGCTTAGTCGGGGGTCCAAATAGCAATCAGCCCCAGCATTTT. Translation gives CASSLVGGPNSNQPQHF.

The chain joins TRBV29-1 to TRBJ2-5; 7 bases are a match to TRBD2. After removal of 7 bases from V and 7 bases from J, the junction contained 12 bases not matched to a gene. CDR3 length equals 13 residues. Per germline, CDR1 SQVTM and CDR2 ANQGSEA. The CDR3 is CSAPGGDGATQYF. Here the CDR3 DNA reads TGCAGCGCCCCGGGGGGAGATGGGGCGACCCAGTACTTC. The variable domain in full, completed from reference TRBV29-1 and TRBJ2-5, reads SAVISQKPSRDICQRGTSLTIQCQVDSQVTMMFWYRQQPGQSLTLIATANQGSEATYESGFVIDKFPISRPNLTFSTLTVSNMSPEDSSIYLCSAPGGDGATQYFGPGTRLLVL.

This chain links TRBV18 with TRBJ2-3, with D unresolved. This CDR3 has 16 amino acids. Trimming cost V 2 bases and J 2 bases, with 14 bases left between them. Germline V gene sequence: CDR1 KGHSH, CDR2 LQKENI. CDR3 sequence (DNA): TGTGCCAGCTCACCATCAAGGCCTCCGCCCACAGATACGCAGTATTTT. Amino acid sequence: CASSPSRPPPTDTQYF.

The chain uses TRBV6-6 and TRBJ1-1, with 7 bases identical to TRBD1. This CDR3 has 15 amino acids. CDR1 and CDR2 (germline): MNHNY, SVGAGI (reference sequence). V shed 0 bases and J 4 bases; nucleotides not matched to a gene: 5. The CDR3 coding sequence is TGTGCCAGCAGTTACTCAGGGGGCCGAGGCACTGAAGCTTTCTTT. Translated, it gives CASSYSGGRGTEAFF.

This clone has only a few counts. The V gene is TRBV30, the J gene TRBJ1-2, with unresolved D. V was shortened by 0 bases and J by 1 base, with 12 bases between the two germline ends. The V gene's germline CDR1 is GTSNPN and CDR2 SVGIG (reference sequence). The CDR3 sequence is 15 residues long. The CDR3 loop reads CAWSVGLAVNYGYTF. CDR3 DNA: TGTGCCTGGAGTGTAGGGTTGGCAGTTAACTATGGCTACACCTTC.

This chain joins TRBV29-1 and TRBJ1-2; 7 bases are shared with TRBD1. V dropped 5 bases and J dropped 0; count of bases not matched to a gene: 3. Germline assignment: CDR1 SQVTM and CDR2 ANQGSEA. The CDR3 loop spans 13 amino acids. The chain's CDR3 is CSVRGPANYGYTF. The CDR3 DNA reads as TGCAGCGTTAGGGGGCCCGCTAACTATGGCTACACCTTC. Looking up the rest from reference TRBV29-1 and TRBJ1-2 gives the full variable domain: SAVISQKPSRDICQRGTSLTIQCQVDSQVTMMFWYRQQPGQSLTLIATANQGSEATYESGFVIDKFPISRPNLTFSTLTVSNMSPEDSSIYLCSVRGPANYGYTFGSGTRLTVV.

The rearrangement uses TRBV18 and TRBJ2-3, with D perhaps TRBD2 (7 bases). The germline CDR1 and CDR2 sequences are KGHSH and LQKENI. The CDR3 has 17 residues. V was shortened by 3 bases and J by 2 bases, with 18 bases between the two germline ends. DNA of the CDR3: TGTGCCAGCTCACCGCCGGGGGCGGGAGCTCCCACAGATACGCAGTATTTT. This encodes CASSPPGAGAPTDTQYF.

The V and J genes are TRBV11-2 and TRBJ2-7, with a weak D call TRBD2 (7 bases). The V end was cut by 4 bases, the J end by 5 bases, with 18 bases between. CDR3 length: 15 residues. Germline V gives CDR1 SGHAT, CDR2 FQNNGV. The CDR3 nucleotides are TGTGCCAGCAGCTCCGAAAGGGGGGGGCACAACGAGCAGTACTTC. Translation gives CASSSERGGHNEQYF.

The rearrangement links TRBV27 to TRBJ1-1; the D is unclear. V lost 0 bases and J lost 4, with 9 bases in between. The CDR3 has 14 residues. The V gene's germline CDR1 is MNHEY and CDR2 SMNVEV (reference sequence). The CDR3 protein is CASSLSALGTEAFF. The DNA for the CDR3 is TGTGCCAGCAGTTTATCGGCGTTGGGCACTGAAGCTTTCTTT.